Here is one TCR beta chain with its context. The data originate from a study of blood T cell repertoires in COVID-19. Study information: The United States, Italy and Spain supplied acute and convalescent COVID-19 samples. Nucleic acid was either cDNA or gDNA, and it came from T cells, B-cell-depleted T cells, or PBMCs.

As handled by the study authors: Cell counts per sample came from amplifying reference gene primers. Repertoires were generated with immunoSEQ multiplex PCR, while TCRdb's copy carries only in-frame clones and drops some. V, J and clone size reflect that table, while D and trimming were determined from the DNA. The repertoire consists of around 140,000 clones, with 88% occurring once and the leading ten covering about 2%. V dropped 3 bases and J dropped 7 bases, with 9 bases sitting between them. The CDR3 has 13 amino acids. The source of this sequence is a man between 70 and 80 years old with acute or convalescent COVID-19. The chain couples TRBV23-1 to TRBJ1-4; D unclear. TRBV23-1 qualifies as an ORF whose function is uncertain. The specimen sequenced was peripheral blood. The DNA of the CDR3 is TGCGCCAGCAGTCAGCCAAACAGTGAAAAACTGTTTTTT. Translated, it gives CASSQPNSEKLFF.